This T cell receptor (beta chain) emerged from a study of blood T cell repertoires in COVID-19. Background on the study: Both acute and convalescent COVID-19 samples were obtained from the United States, Italy and Spain. Sources were T cells, B-cell-depleted T cells, or PBMCs; the material itself was cDNA or gDNA.

Deletions cut 0 bases from V and 13 bases from J, with 10 bases between. CDR1 is SGHRS and CDR2 is YFSETQ in the germline V gene. CDR3 length equals 11 residues. This clone was detected only a few times. Measured with immunoSEQ multiplex PCR; TCRdb has only the in-frame clones, and not every one. The table includes some 70,000 clones, 76% detected once. Seattle cases were enrolled at active infection and followed longitudinally. The receptor was isolated from a man in his fifties or sixties with COVID-19, enrolled during active disease. Material for sequencing was peripheral blood. The gene calls are TRBV5-1 and TRBJ2-5; D is perhaps TRBD1 (6 bases). CDR3: CASSLDRDLYF. As DNA, the CDR3 is TGCGCCAGCAGCTTGGACAGGGATCTGTACTTC. Full variable domain (remainder filled in from reference TRBV5-1 and TRBJ2-5): KAGVTQTPRYLIKTRGQQVTLSCSPISGHRSVSWYQQTPGQGLQFLFEYFSETQRNKGNFPGRFSGRQFSNSRSEMNVSTLELGDSALYLCASSLDRDLYFGPGTRLLVL.